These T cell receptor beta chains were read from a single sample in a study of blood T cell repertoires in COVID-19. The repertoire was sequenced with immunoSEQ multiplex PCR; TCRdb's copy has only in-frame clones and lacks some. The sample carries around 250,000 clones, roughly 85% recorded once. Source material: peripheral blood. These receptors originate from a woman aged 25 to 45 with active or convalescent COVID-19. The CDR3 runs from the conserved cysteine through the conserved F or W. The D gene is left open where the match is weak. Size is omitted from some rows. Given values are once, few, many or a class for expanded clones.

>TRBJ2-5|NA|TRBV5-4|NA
CASKTGTSGETQYF
TGTGCCAGCAAAACAGGGACGTCGGGAGAGACCCAGTACTTC
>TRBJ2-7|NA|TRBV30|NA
CAWSVGGPAYEQYF
TGTGCCTGGAGTGTAGGGGGACCGGCCTACGAGCAGTACTTC
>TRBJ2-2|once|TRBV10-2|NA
CASSKRGGENTGELFF
TGCGCCAGCAGCAAACGAGGGGGGGAAAACACCGGGGAGCTGTTTTTT
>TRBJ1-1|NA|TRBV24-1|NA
CATVGRGRSEAFF
TGTGCCACCGTGGGGCGGGGCCGGTCTGAAGCTTTCTTT
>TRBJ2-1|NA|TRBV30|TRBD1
CAWSSTGGGDEQFF
TGTGCCTGGAGCTCTACAGGGGGCGGGGATGAGCAGTTCTTC
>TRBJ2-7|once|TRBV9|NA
CASSVEPAGGYEQYF
TGTGCCAGCAGCGTAGAGCCCGCTGGAGGATACGAGCAGTACTTC
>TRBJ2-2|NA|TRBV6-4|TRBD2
CASSEELAGAANTGELFF
TGTGCCAGCTCCGAGGAGCTAGCGGGGGCCGCGAACACCGGGGAGCTGTTTTTT
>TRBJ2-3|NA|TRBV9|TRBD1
CASSVGGQGAGNTQYF
TGTGCCAGCAGCGTAGGGGGACAGGGGGCAGGAAATACGCAGTATTTT
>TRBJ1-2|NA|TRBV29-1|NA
CSVERSWGGTF
TGCAGCGTTGAGCGCTCATGGGGGGGCACCTTC
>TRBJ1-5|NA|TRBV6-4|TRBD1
CATLTGTDNSNQPQHF
TGTGCCACCCTGACAGGGACGGATAATAGCAATCAGCCCCAGCATTTT
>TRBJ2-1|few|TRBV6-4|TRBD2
CASSDSGRGDYNEQFF
TGTGCCAGCAGTGACTCGGGGCGGGGGGATTACAATGAGCAGTTCTTC
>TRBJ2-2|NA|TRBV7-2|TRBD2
CASSFPEGTSRTTGELFF
TGTGCCAGCAGCTTTCCCGAGGGGACTAGCCGAACCACCGGGGAGCTGTTTTTT
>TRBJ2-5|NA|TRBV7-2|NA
CASSLTPPQLNRGGQYF
TGTGCCAGCAGCTTAACCCCTCCCCAGTTAAACAGGGGGGGCCAGTACTTC
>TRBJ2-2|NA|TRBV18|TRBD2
CASSQRLAGGLTNTGELFF
TGTGCCAGCTCACAGAGACTAGCGGGGGGACTTACGAACACCGGGGAGCTGTTTTTT
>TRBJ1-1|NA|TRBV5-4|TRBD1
CASSLVTGGTEAFF
TGTGCCAGCAGCTTGGTGACAGGGGGTACTGAAGCTTTCTTT
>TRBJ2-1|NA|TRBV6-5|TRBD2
CASSLGGAAGNEQFF
TGTGCCAGCAGTCTCGGGGGGGCCGCTGGCAATGAGCAGTTCTTC
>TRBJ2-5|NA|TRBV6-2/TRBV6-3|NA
CASSPPPSVTQYF
TGTGCCAGCAGTCCGCCCCCATCGGTGACCCAGTACTTC
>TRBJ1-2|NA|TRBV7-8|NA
CASSSLAAGYTF
TGTGCCAGCAGCTCCCTGGCGGCTGGCTACACCTTC
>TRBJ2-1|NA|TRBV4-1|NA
CASSQGAFPSSYNEQFF
TGCGCCAGCAGCCAAGGAGCCTTTCCTAGCTCCTACAATGAGCAGTTCTTC
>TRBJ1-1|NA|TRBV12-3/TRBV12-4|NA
CASSPGTNTEAFF
TGTGCCAGCAGTCCGGGGACTAACACTGAAGCTTTCTTT
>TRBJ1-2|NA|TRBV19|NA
CASSVEGRPYGYTF
TGTGCCAGTAGTGTCGAGGGGAGGCCCTATGGCTACACCTTC
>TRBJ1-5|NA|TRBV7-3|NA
CASSASTGGPQHF
TGTGCCAGCAGCGCATCAACAGGCGGGCCCCAGCATTTT
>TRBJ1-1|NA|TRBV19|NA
CASSILGLGGTEAFF
TGTGCCAGTAGTATACTTGGTCTCGGAGGGACTGAAGCTTTCTTT
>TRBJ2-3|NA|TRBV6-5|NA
CASRHGHSQGTQYF
TGTGCCAGCAGACACGGACACTCCCAGGGGACGCAGTATTTT
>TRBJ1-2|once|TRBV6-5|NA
CASRRGDGYTF
TGTGCCAGCCGTCGGGGGGACGGCTACACCTTC
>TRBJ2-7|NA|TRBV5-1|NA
CASSQDTYEQYF
TGCGCCAGCAGCCAGGACACCTACGAGCAGTACTTC
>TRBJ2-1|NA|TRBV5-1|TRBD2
CASSHSGVEGGFNEQFF
TGCGCCAGCAGCCATAGCGGGGTGGAAGGGGGTTTCAATGAGCAGTTCTTC
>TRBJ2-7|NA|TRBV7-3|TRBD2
CASSPTSGPLYEQYF
TGTGCCAGCAGCCCGACTAGCGGCCCGTTGTACGAGCAGTACTTC
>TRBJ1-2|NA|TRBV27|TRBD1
CASRRNRGRGEDGYTF
TGTGCCAGCAGGCGGAACAGGGGGCGAGGGGAGGATGGCTACACCTTC